The 21 T cell receptor beta chains in this list originate from one sample, sequenced in a study of blood T cell repertoires in COVID-19. Profiled with immunoSEQ multiplex PCR; TCRdb holds only in-frame clones, not every one. This repertoire shows 250,000 to 300,000 clones, 70% to 90% found once; its top ten account for approximately 6.5%. The sequencing sample was made of peripheral blood. These receptors originate from a woman aged 45-59 years with COVID-19, enrolled during active disease.

This chain links TRBV7-3 with TRBJ2-7, with 7 bases matching TRBD1. CDR1 and CDR2 (germline): SGHTA, FQGTGA. V dropped 0 bases and J dropped 2; count of bases not matched to a gene: 7. This CDR3 region has 16 residues. CDR3 in DNA: TGTGCCAGCAGCTTAACGGGCTCCCAGGGGGCCTACGAGCAGTACTTC. It translates to CASSLTGSQGAYEQYF. The full variable domain, completed using reference TRBV7-3 and TRBJ2-7, is GAGVSQTPSNKVTEKGKYVELRCDPISGHTALYWYRQSLGQGPEFLIYFQGTGAADDSGLPNDRFFAVRPEGSVSTLKIQRTERGDSAVYLCASSLTGSQGAYEQYFGPGTRLTVT.

This clone appeared a few times. This chain links TRBV6-5 with TRBJ2-1, with TRBD1 matching 8 bases. Germline V CDR1 and CDR2: MNHEY, SVGAGI. The CDR3 has 15 residues. The V gene end was trimmed by 2 bases and the J gene end by 6 bases; junction bases not matched to a gene: 6. The chain's CDR3 is CASSYDRGVGNEQFF. The CDR3 bases are TGTGCCAGCAGTTACGACAGGGGAGTGGGCAATGAGCAGTTCTTC.

The rearrangement uses TRBV9 and TRBJ2-2; 7 bases agree with TRBD2. V was pared by 3 bases and J by 3 bases, with 8 bases of the junction left unmatched. The CDR3 contains 16 residues. Germline V gene sequence: CDR1 SGDLS, CDR2 YYNGEE. The CDR3 DNA follows: TGTGCCAGCAGCGGAGCGTGGGGAGGGGACACCGGGGAGCTGTTTTTT. It is translated as CASSGAWGGDTGELFF.

The chain combines TRBV18 with TRBJ1-6; 8 nucleotides align to TRBD1. The ends lost 2 bases at V and 7 bases at J; junction bases unmatched: 4. Germline V gene data show CDR1 as KGHSH and CDR2 as LQKENI. The CDR3 sequence is 15 residues long. The DNA of the CDR3 is TGTGCCAGCTCACCAGACAGGGGACAAAATTCACCCCTCCACTTT. This encodes CASSPDRGQNSPLHF.

V and J are TRBV27 and TRBJ2-5; 7 bases align to TRBD2. Trimming removed 3 bases from V and 5 bases from J; junction bases left unmatched: 12. CDR1 and CDR2 from the germline V gene are MNHEY and SMNVEV (reference sequence). The CDR3 is 16 amino acids. The CDR3 nucleotides are TGTGCCAGCAGTTTTCTGCCGGGCGGGAGTTTGGAGACCCAGTACTTC. It specifies CASSFLPGGSLETQYF.

This sequence joins TRBV19 and TRBJ1-1; D remains ambiguous. This CDR3 spans 13 amino acids. The ends were cut back, 4 bases at V and 1 base at J, with 7 bases in the middle. Per germline, CDR1 LNHDA and CDR2 SQIVND (reference sequence). The CDR3 loop reads CASSTPGNTEAFF. The CDR3 coding sequence is TGTGCCAGTAGTACACCCGGGAACACTGAAGCTTTCTTT.

The chain carries TRBV27 and TRBJ1-2, with D unresolved. Trimming shortened V by 6 bases and J by 5 bases, and 7 bases separated the two germline ends. The CDR3 spans 11 residues. Germline V gene data show CDR1 as MNHEY and CDR2 as SMNVEV (reference sequence). The CDR3 protein is CASSGDYGYTF. The CDR3 DNA reads TGTGCCAGCAGCGGAGATTATGGCTACACCTTC.

CDR3 region: CASSPPGQELGYTF. The CDR3 DNA sequence: TGTGCCAGCTCACCGCCGGGACAGGAGCTTGGCTACACCTTC. The J gene is TRBJ1-2, the V gene TRBV18, with 8 bases that match TRBD1. This CDR3 has 14 residues. J was trimmed by 7 bases and V by 3 bases; bases with no gene match: 7. Per germline, CDR1 KGHSH and CDR2 LQKENI.

This clone has more than one count but fewer than ten. The chain is built from TRBV25-1 and TRBJ2-1, with a possible D match to TRBD1 (5 bases). V was cut by 4 bases and J by 5 bases, with 9 bases left in between. CDR3 size: 13 residues. The germline CDR1 and CDR2 sequences are MGHDK and SYGVNS. The CDR3 is CASSGQRNNEQFF. In nucleotides, the CDR3 is TGTGCCAGCAGTGGACAGCGAAACAATGAGCAGTTCTTC.

This chain links TRBV5-1 with TRBJ2-1; possibly TRBD2 for D (5 bases). There are 13 residues in the CDR3. CDR1 is SGHRS, CDR2 YFSETQ, per germline. V was pared by 2 bases and J by 9 bases, with 12 bases between. CDR3 in DNA: TGCGCCAGCAGCTTTGACCTCGGGATTGAGCAGTTCTTC. This sequence encodes CASSFDLGIEQFF. Drawing the rest from reference TRBV5-1 and TRBJ2-1, the complete variable domain is KAGVTQTPRYLIKTRGQQVTLSCSPISGHRSVSWYQQTPGQGLQFLFEYFSETQRNKGNFPGRFSGRQFSNSRSEMNVSTLELGDSALYLCASSFDLGIEQFFGPGTRLTVL.

The chain joins TRBV7-2 to TRBJ2-5, with D possibly being TRBD2 (6 bases). Germline assignment: CDR1 SGHTA and CDR2 FQGNSA. Between the trimmed V and J ends, which lost 4 bases and 0 bases, there was a span of 12 bases. The CDR3 spans 15 residues. CDR3 DNA: TGTGCCAGCAGCTCCTCACTAGCCCACCAAGAGACCCAGTACTTC. It specifies CASSSSLAHQETQYF.

The genes are TRBV19 and TRBJ1-1; TRBD1 might be the D (6 bases). Between the trimmed V and J ends, which lost 10 bases and 1 base, there was a span of 10 bases. The CDR3 spans 12 residues. From germline, CDR1 is LNHDA and CDR2 SQIVND (reference sequence). The CDR3 here is CATGHRNTEAFF. The CDR3 nucleotides read TGTGCCACGGGACACCGGAACACTGAAGCTTTCTTT.

The chain couples TRBV7-6 to TRBJ2-1, with 12 bases aligning to TRBD2. The germline gives CDR1 SGHVS, CDR2 FNYEAQ. Unmatched junction bases numbered 12, after V lost 4 bases and J lost 8 bases. The CDR3 loop spans 17 amino acids. The CDR3 DNA reads as TGTGCCAGCAGCTCCCAGGGAGCTAGCGGGAGGGGTGATGAGCAGTTCTTC. It is translated as CASSSQGASGRGDEQFF.

This rearrangement joins TRBV19 to TRBJ1-6; D remains unclear. The V gene's germline CDR1 is LNHDA and CDR2 SQIVND (reference sequence). The CDR3 runs 16 residues. Trimming removed 0 bases from V and 8 bases from J, with 14 bases in between. Here the CDR3 DNA reads TGTGCCAGTAGTATAGATCTGGGGAGCCTGGATTCACCCCTCCACTTT. Translation gives CASSIDLGSLDSPLHF.

The chain couples TRBV29-1 to TRBJ1-3; weak D call: TRBD1 (6 bases). Looked up from germline, CDR1 is SQVTM and CDR2 is ANQGSEA. V was shortened by 6 bases and J by 14 bases, with 26 bases between the two germline ends. CDR3 length equals 14 residues. CDR3 in amino acids: CSVERGIDSGTVYF. The DNA for the CDR3 is TGCAGCGTAGAAAGGGGGATCGATTCCGGGACGGTATATTTT.

The chain uses TRBV5-1 and TRBJ1-3; no definite D call. Germline V gene sequence: CDR1 SGHRS, CDR2 YFSETQ. V dropped 3 bases and J dropped 4 bases, with 17 bases sitting between them. CDR3 length: 16 residues. CDR3 amino acids: CASSSQLGSGGNTIYF. CDR3 coding DNA: TGCGCCAGCAGCTCCCAACTGGGTTCGGGAGGAAACACCATATATTTT.

The J gene is TRBJ1-2, the V gene TRBV6-5; 7 bases match TRBD1. The CDR3 is made up of 15 amino acids. The V gene end was trimmed by 5 bases and the J gene end by 4 bases; junction bases not matched to a gene: 10. Germline CDR1 is MNHEY and CDR2 is SVGAGI. The CDR3 DNA reads TGTGCCAGCAGTACCAGGGGGGACGAGGGCTATGGCTACACCTTC. Protein sequence: CASSTRGDEGYGYTF.

The V call is TRBV7-8, the J call TRBJ2-7; 9 positions match TRBD1. This CDR3 spans 13 amino acids. V lost 5 bases, J lost 3 bases, and 2 bases stayed unmatched. CDR1 SGHVS and CDR2 FQNEAQ come from the germline V gene. The CDR3 sequence is CASSRDRVYEQYF. The DNA for the CDR3 is TGTGCCAGCAGCCGGGACAGGGTCTACGAGCAGTACTTC.

The chain carries TRBV19 and TRBJ1-5, with TRBD1 identical over 7 bases. Germline V gene lookup returns CDR1 LNHDA and CDR2 SQIVND (reference sequence). The trim removed 5 bases at V and 4 bases at J, leaving 8 bases unmatched. The CDR3 sequence is 15 residues long. The CDR3 region is CASSPGQVGNQPQHF. CDR3 DNA: TGTGCCAGTAGTCCTGGACAGGTAGGGAATCAGCCCCAGCATTTT.

This clone has only a few counts. The rearrangement links TRBV5-1 to TRBJ1-3, with TRBD1 matching 7 bases. CDR1 is SGHRS and CDR2 is YFSETQ in the germline V gene. The CDR3 contains 16 residues. The V and J ends lost 0 bases and 0 bases, in that order; junction bases with no gene match: 3. The CDR3 DNA follows: TGCGCCAGCAGCTTGGGGACAGGCCTCTCTGGAAACACCATATATTTT. Translating it yields CASSLGTGLSGNTIYF.

The J gene is TRBJ1-2, the V gene TRBV5-4; a weak D match, TRBD1 (6 bases). CDR1 is SGHNT and CDR2 is YYREEE in the germline V gene (reference sequence). This CDR3 region has 14 residues. The V gene lost 4 bases and the J gene lost 3 bases, with 13 bases spanning the gap. CDR3 DNA: TGTGCCAGCAGCGCCGGACAGAGTGACTATGGCTACACCTTC. Its translation is CASSAGQSDYGYTF.